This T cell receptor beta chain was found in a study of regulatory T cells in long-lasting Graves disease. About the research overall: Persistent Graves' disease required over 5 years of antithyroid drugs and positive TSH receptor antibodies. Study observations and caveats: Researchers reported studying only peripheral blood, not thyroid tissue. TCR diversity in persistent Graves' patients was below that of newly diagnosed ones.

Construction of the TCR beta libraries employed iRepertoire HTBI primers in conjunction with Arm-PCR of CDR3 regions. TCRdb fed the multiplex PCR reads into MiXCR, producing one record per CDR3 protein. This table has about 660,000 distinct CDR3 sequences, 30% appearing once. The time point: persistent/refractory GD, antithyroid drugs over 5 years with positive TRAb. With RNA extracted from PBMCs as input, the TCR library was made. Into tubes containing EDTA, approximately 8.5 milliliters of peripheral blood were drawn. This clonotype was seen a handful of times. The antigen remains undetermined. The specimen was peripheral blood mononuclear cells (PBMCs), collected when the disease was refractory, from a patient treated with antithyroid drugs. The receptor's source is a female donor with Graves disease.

The CDR3 region is CASSLVGPTQGGYTF. The CDR3 DNA reads TGTGCCAGCAGCTTGGTGGGACCTACACAAGGGGGCTACACCTTC. The V and J genes are TRBV5-4 and TRBJ1-2; D is possibly TRBD1 (5 bases). Germline V gene data show CDR1 as SGHNT and CDR2 as YYREEE (reference sequence). Trimming left V 0 bases short and J 8 bases short, with 17 bases between. This CDR3 contains 15 residues.